This entry is about one T cell receptor (beta chain). Its antigen is not identified. The source of the sample is a study of cytomegalovirus exposure and HLA in healthy donors. Notes on the study in general: Cytomegalovirus association was assigned to more than 150 TCR beta chains. Earlier analysis found most TCR beta V segments productive about 87% or about 30% of the time.

PCR employed 60 Vbeta and 13 Jbeta primers. Here immunoSEQ multiplex PCR was the method, and the copy in TCRdb shows in-frame clones only, minus some. The table lists about 170,000 clones, 85% of them singletons. The germline CDR1 and CDR2 sequences are LNHDA and SQIVND (reference sequence). CDR3 length equals 18 residues. V dropped 6 bases and J dropped 1; count of bases not matched to a gene: 14. The chain couples TRBV19 to TRBJ1-1, with 10 bases that match TRBD1. This clonotype was sampled from a boy aged 2 to 9 in good health and CMV-seronegative. Sequenced material: PBMCs. The CDR3 loop is CASRSDQTGGGTNTEAFF. In DNA, the CDR3 is TGTGCCAGTAGATCCGACCAGACAGGGGGCGGGACGAACACTGAAGCTTTCTTT.